This TCR beta chain emerged from a study of shared T cell receptors in the human thymus. Losses at the gene ends were 0 bases for V and 0 bases for J; bases not matched to a gene: 6. CDR1 and CDR2 (germline): SGHAT, FQNNGV. This CDR3 is built from 18 residues. This table comes from immunoSEQ multiplex PCR, and its TCRdb copy is limited to in-frame clones, with some not included. Altogether more than 550,000 clones are present, over 75% being singletons, with the ten largest covering roughly 0.0086%. These data were also reused for a study on human thymus T cells.

Material: thymocytes. This chain links TRBV11-2 with TRBJ2-7, with 12 bases identical to TRBD2. This TCR was sampled from a boy in the first two years of life with a congenital heart defect. The CDR3 DNA sequence: TGTGCCAGCAGCTTAGACGCTAGCGGGGGGGGGAGCTCCTACGAGCAGTACTTC. Translation gives CASSLDASGGGSSYEQYF.